The 10 T cell receptor beta chains below were found in one sample sequenced in a study of T cells in Graves' hyperthyroidism and ophthalmopathy. Researchers took RNA transcripts and amplified the TCR beta CDR3 regions from them. Primed by the HTBI set, a first-round RT-PCR was run on the TCR CDR3. Each CDR3 protein is one row after TCRdb ran MiXCR on the multiplex PCR reads. The sample holds about 300,000 distinct CDR3 sequences, 20% to 25% seen once. Sequencing was performed on blood. All receptors derive from a man aged 35-49 years with Graves' hyperthyroidism that later progressed to Graves' ophthalmopathy.

V gene TRBV28 combines with J gene TRBJ2-4, with 12 bases fitting TRBD1. This CDR3 comprises 15 residues. Per germline, CDR1 MDHEN and CDR2 SYDVKM. The V gene end was trimmed by 2 bases and the J gene end by 7 bases; junction bases not matched to a gene: 3. The CDR3, as DNA: TGTGCCAGCAGTTTAGCGGGACAGGGGGCTAACATTCAGTACTTC. Protein sequence: CASSLAGQGANIQYF.

This clonotype was counted many times. The chain combines TRBV5-1 with TRBJ2-7; TRBD2 matches 12 bases. The CDR3 consists of 16 residues. The junction had 4 bases not matched to a gene; V was cut back by 0 bases and J by 3 bases. Germline-derived CDR1 and CDR2 are SGHRS and YFSETQ. In DNA form, the CDR3 reads TGCGCCAGCAGCTTGGATCCACTAGCGGGAGGCTACGAGCAGTACTTC. It specifies CASSLDPLAGGYEQYF.

The J gene is TRBJ1-1, the V gene TRBV6-2 or TRBV6-3, with TRBD1 as a possible D gene (5 bases). Germline V lookup: CDR1 MNHEY, CDR2 SVGEGT. The length of the CDR3 is 15 residues. Trimming cost V 5 bases and J 1 base, with 14 bases left between them. The CDR3, as DNA: TGTGCCAGCAGTAGCGGGGGTACGTCGAACACTGAAGCTTTCTTT. It encodes CASSSGGTSNTEAFF.

This clonotype came up many times. The rearrangement links TRBV2 to TRBJ1-1, with 7 nucleotides matching TRBD1. This CDR3 has 15 residues. V trimming: 8 bases; J trimming: 3 bases; junction bases outside the gene matches: 12. Germline lookup yields CDR1 SNHLY and CDR2 FYNNEI. The CDR3 sequence: CASQFRRGQDTEAFF. CDR3 bases: TGTGCCAGCCAATTCCGGAGGGGGCAGGACACTGAAGCTTTCTTT.

This clonotype was found many times. The rearrangement joins TRBV27 to TRBJ1-5; 8 nucleotides agree with TRBD1. The V gene's germline CDR1 is MNHEY and CDR2 SMNVEV (reference sequence). This CDR3 has 13 residues. Germline trimming cut 6 bases from V and 6 bases from J; bases unmatched to any gene: 4. DNA of the CDR3: TGTGCCAGCAGAAAGACAGGGGCTCAGCCCCAGCATTTT. Protein: CASRKTGAQPQHF.

This clonotype was counted ten times or more. This chain joins TRBV6-2 or TRBV6-3 and TRBJ2-5; D is uncertain. This CDR3 contains 14 residues. Trimming left V 0 bases short and J 5 bases short, with 10 bases between. Looked up from germline, CDR1 is MNHEY and CDR2 is SVGEGT. The CDR3 is CASSYSRHRETQYF. DNA for the CDR3: TGTGCCAGCAGTTACTCGAGGCATCGGGAGACCCAGTACTTC.

This chain connects TRBV28 to TRBJ1-1; perhaps TRBD1 as D (6 bases). Trimming pared 5 bases from V and 1 base from J, leaving 17 bases between. There are 16 residues in the CDR3. Per the germline V gene, CDR1 is MDHEN and CDR2 is SYDVKM. The CDR3 nucleotides read TGTGCCAGCAGTCCTTTGGGGGGCGGTGAGAACACTGAAGCTTTCTTT. Its translation: CASSPLGGGENTEAFF.

This chain uses TRBV29-1 with TRBJ2-2; 7 nucleotides line up with TRBD1. The CDR3 spans 14 residues. The V segment lost 3 bases and the J segment 7 bases; nucleotides outside the gene matches: 8. Germline loops: CDR1 SQVTM, CDR2 ANQGSEA. CDR3 DNA: TGCAGCGTTGACCGGACAGGCTTGGGCGGGGAGCTGTTTTTT. Translation: CSVDRTGLGGELFF.

This clonotype has more than one count but fewer than ten. This chain uses TRBV6-5 with TRBJ2-7; D may be TRBD1 (6 bases). The V end was cut by 2 bases, the J end by 3 bases, with 8 bases between. This CDR3 contains 13 residues. Germline V gene sequence: CDR1 MNHEY, CDR2 SVGAGI. The DNA for the CDR3 is TGTGCCAGCAGTTACGGGGGCAGCTACGAGCAGTACTTC. Its translation is CASSYGGSYEQYF.

This clonotype was seen just once. The chain couples TRBV12-3 or TRBV12-4 to TRBJ2-7; 7 nucleotides agree with TRBD2. The CDR3 extends over 12 amino acids. Losses at the gene ends were 4 bases for V and 10 bases for J; bases not matched to a gene: 7. CDR3 loop: CASSWEGPRQYF. As DNA, the CDR3 is TGTGCCAGCAGTTGGGAGGGGCCTCGACAGTACTTC.